This is a list of T cell receptor beta chains from one sample in a study of shared clonotypes between healthy human individuals. Profiled with immunoSEQ multiplex PCR; TCRdb holds only in-frame clones, not every one. This table holds around 2,000,000 clones, over 85% found once. Sample: naive CD8+ T cells sorted from blood. Every receptor here comes from a man between 18 and 35 years old in good health. The CDR3 runs from the conserved cysteine through the conserved F or W. The D gene is left open where the match is weak.

d_gene	j_gene	v_gene	CDR3aa
.	TRBJ2-3	TRBV4-1	CASSQVRDTDTQYF
.	TRBJ1-1	TRBV30	CAWSVGGSQGTEAFF
TRBD1	TRBJ2-1	TRBV5-6	CASSSGGTGGRGEQFF
.	TRBJ2-5	TRBV27	CASSLDDEETQYF
TRBD2	TRBJ2-1	TRBV14	CASSQDWWASGVSSYNEQFF
TRBD2	TRBJ2-1	TRBV7-8	CASSLVASGGANEQFF
.	TRBJ2-6	TRBV2	CATKTWEVTGGSGANVLTF
TRBD1	TRBJ1-1	TRBV29-1	CSVEAWTGGQGNTEAFF
TRBD1	TRBJ2-1	TRBV6-1	CASPSGTGRYNEQFF
.	TRBJ1-3	TRBV6-6	CASSYSGNTIYF
.	TRBJ1-5	TRBV4-2	CASSQGPANQPQHF
.	TRBJ2-7	TRBV29-1	CSVDTGNKYEQYF
.	TRBJ2-1	TRBV9	CASRGGSYNEQFF
TRBD2	TRBJ2-7	TRBV4-1	CASSQDSSGRTFDEQYF
.	TRBJ2-1	TRBV11-2	CASSLDGHEQFF
TRBD1	TRBJ1-5	TRBV19	CASSMGQGNQPQHF
.	TRBJ2-7	TRBV27	CASSMDSSYEQYF
.	TRBJ2-7	TRBV4-1	CASSSRSGQNSYEQYF
.	TRBJ2-2	TRBV6-4	CASREAYNEVGELFF
.	TRBJ1-5	TRBV6-1	CASSADPYSNQPQHF
.	TRBJ1-2	TRBV28	CASSFPSTESLGYTF
TRBD2	TRBJ2-1	TRBV5-4	CASSLGLAGADGGRQFF
.	TRBJ2-7	TRBV29-1	CSVSRPSSYEQYF
TRBD2	TRBJ2-7	TRBV5-4	CASSKGLAESYEQYF
.	TRBJ1-2	TRBV4-1	CASSPDSALTYGYTF
.	TRBJ2-7	TRBV28	CASSPLTGDDSYEQYF
.	TRBJ2-2	TRBV11-2	CASSLVGGNTGELFF
.	TRBJ1-1	TRBV6-6	CASSFDDEPNTEAFF
.	TRBJ2-7	TRBV2	CASIAGFSYEQYF
TRBD2	TRBJ2-1	TRBV14	CASSQGGLAGFFF
.	TRBJ1-1	TRBV6-5	CASIPNLGTEAFF
.	TRBJ1-1	TRBV2	CASSDQGYPEAFF
.	TRBJ1-1	TRBV6-6	CASIGNRVLNTEAFF
TRBD1	TRBJ1-2	TRBV9	CASSVVPTGDYGYTF
.	TRBJ1-1	TRBV19	CASRGRGTAEAFF
.	TRBJ2-4	TRBV2	CASSVDLGEAKNIQYF
TRBD1	TRBJ1-4	TRBV18	CASSPPGTGQEKLFF
TRBD2	TRBJ2-7	TRBV9	CASSVEVGLAGEYEQYF
TRBD2	TRBJ2-3	TRBV5-6	CASSSTSSSGIADTQYF
TRBD1	TRBJ2-7	TRBV30	CAYESGQRMTYEQYF
TRBD2	TRBJ2-1	TRBV11-2	CASRGGSSGPYNEQFF
.	TRBJ2-5	TRBV7-9	CASSTNNAGTQYF
.	TRBJ2-7	TRBV10-3	CATAESSYEQYF
TRBD2	TRBJ2-3	TRBV19	CASSIVGLATDTQYF
TRBD1	TRBJ1-2	TRBV9	CASSVIPGQGSGGYTF
.	TRBJ1-4	TRBV6-6	CASSYADARLFF
.	TRBJ1-5	TRBV28	CASSSVPFGGDQPQHF
TRBD2	TRBJ2-7	TRBV16	CASSHSGLAGGNYEQYF
.	TRBJ2-7	TRBV30	CAGGLPVRKYF
.	TRBJ1-2	TRBV7-9	CASSQGGLGYTF
TRBD1	TRBJ1-1	TRBV5-1	CASSLGRQGNTEAFF
.	TRBJ1-1	TRBV5-5	CASSLSGESGTEAFF
.	TRBJ2-2	TRBV5-6	CASSDGDAGELFF
.	TRBJ2-7	TRBV10-3	CAISEQEKDYEQYF
.	TRBJ2-7	TRBV11-2	CASSRLAASYEQYF